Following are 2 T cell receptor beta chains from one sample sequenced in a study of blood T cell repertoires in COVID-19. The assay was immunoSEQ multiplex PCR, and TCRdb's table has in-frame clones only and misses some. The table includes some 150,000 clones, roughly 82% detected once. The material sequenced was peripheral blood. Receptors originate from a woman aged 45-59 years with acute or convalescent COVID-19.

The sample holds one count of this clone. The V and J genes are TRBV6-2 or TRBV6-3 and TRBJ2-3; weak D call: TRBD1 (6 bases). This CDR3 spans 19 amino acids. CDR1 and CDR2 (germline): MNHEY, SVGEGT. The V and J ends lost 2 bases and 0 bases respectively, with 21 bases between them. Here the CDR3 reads CASSYTLTLQGSSTDTQYF. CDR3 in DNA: TGTGCCAGCAGTTACACGCTTACCTTACAGGGATCTAGCACAGATACGCAGTATTTT.

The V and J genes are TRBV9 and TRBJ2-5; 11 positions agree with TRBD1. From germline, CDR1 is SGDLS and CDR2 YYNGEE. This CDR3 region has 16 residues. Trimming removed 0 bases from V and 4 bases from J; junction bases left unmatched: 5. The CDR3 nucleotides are TGTGCCAGCAGCGTAGGAGGACAGGGGGCATTAGAGACCCAGTACTTC. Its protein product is CASSVGGQGALETQYF.